The following is a TCR beta chain sequence with its context. Its cognate antigen is unknown. This sample stems from a study of T-cell reconstitution after alpha-beta-depleted transplantation in children. General study points: Once a year had passed after transplant, T-cell counts and diversity came mostly from newly produced T cells. The study reportedly traced alpha-beta T cells about two months after transplant to several hundred expanded graft clones.

The CDR3 length is 16 residues. The V segment lost 4 bases and the J segment 2 bases; nucleotides outside the gene matches: 6. CDR1 is MGHRA and CDR2 is YSYEKL in the germline V gene. The authors prepared the TCRbeta library with unique molecular identifiers. TCRdb itself ran the PCR reads through MiXCR, one entry per CDR3 protein. Of around 700,000 distinct CDR3 sequences listed, about 12% are singletons. The source material was PBMCs, sampled before TCRalphabeta/CD19-depleted stem cell transplant. The chain carries TRBV4-1 and TRBJ1-5; 9 bases map to TRBD1. The clonotype was recovered from a girl aged 2 to 9 with congenital amegakaryocytic thrombocytopenia, due to receive a stem cell transplant. CDR3 DNA sequence: TGCGCCAGCAGCCCCCTAGGGGACAGGGGCAATCAGCCCCAGCATTTT. It is translated as CASSPLGDRGNQPQHF.